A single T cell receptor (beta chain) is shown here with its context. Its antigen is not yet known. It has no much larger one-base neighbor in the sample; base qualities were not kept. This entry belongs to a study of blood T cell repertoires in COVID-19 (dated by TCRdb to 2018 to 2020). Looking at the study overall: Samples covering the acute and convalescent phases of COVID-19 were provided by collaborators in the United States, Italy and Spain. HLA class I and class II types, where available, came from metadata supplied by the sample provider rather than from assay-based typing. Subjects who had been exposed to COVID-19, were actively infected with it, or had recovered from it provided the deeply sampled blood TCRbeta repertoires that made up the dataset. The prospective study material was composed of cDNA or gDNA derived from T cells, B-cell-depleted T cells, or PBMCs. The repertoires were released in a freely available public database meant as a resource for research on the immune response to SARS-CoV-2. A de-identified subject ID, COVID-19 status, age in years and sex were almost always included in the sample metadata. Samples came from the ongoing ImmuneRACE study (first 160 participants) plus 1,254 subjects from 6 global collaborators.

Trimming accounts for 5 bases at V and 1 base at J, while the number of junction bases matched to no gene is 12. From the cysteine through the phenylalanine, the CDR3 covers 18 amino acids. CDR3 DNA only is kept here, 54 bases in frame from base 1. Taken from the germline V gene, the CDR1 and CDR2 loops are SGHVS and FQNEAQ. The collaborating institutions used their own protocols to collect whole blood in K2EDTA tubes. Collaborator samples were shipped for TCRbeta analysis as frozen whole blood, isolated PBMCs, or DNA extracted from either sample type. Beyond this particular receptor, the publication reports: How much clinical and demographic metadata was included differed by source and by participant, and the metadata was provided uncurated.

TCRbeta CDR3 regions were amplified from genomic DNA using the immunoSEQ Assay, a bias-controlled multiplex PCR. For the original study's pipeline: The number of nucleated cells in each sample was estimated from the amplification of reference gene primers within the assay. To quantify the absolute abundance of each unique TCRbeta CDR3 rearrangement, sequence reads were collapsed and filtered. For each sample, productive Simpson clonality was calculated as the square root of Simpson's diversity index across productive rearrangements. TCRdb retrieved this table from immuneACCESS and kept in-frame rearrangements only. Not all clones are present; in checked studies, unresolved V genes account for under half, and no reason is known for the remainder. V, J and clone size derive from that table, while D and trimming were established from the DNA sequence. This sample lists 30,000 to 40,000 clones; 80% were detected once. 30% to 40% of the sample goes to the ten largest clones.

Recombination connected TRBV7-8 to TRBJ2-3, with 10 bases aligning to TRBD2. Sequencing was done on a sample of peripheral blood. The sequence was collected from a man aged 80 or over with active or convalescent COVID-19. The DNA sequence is TGTGCCAGCAGCACTTTAGGTCTAGCGGGAGTTCGCACAGATACGCAGTATTTT. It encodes CASSTLGLAGVRTDTQYF. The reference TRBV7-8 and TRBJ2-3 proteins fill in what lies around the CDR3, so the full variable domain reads GAGVSQSPRYKVAKRGQDVALRCDPISGHVSLFWYQQALGQGPEFLTYFQNEAQLDKSGLPSDRFFAERPEGSVSTLKIQRTQQEDSAVYLCASSTLGLAGVRTDTQYFGPGTRLTVL.